Below are 8 T cell receptor beta chains sequenced from a single sample in a study of PD-1 blockade in classical Hodgkin lymphoma. Every one of the patients relapsed after autologous stem cell transplantation (brentuximab vedotin exposure was variable). Sequencing was performed with immunoSEQ multiplex PCR; in TCRdb, only in-frame clones are kept and a portion is missing. This sample has some 100,000 clones, with approximately 90% found just once. The material sequenced was peripheral blood mononuclear cells (PBMCs), taken before the second cycle of nivolumab. The receptors shown here come from a human donor with classical Hodgkin lymphoma.

The genes are TRBV7-8 and TRBJ2-3; 9 bases match TRBD2. CDR3 length: 14 amino acids. The trim removed 6 bases at V and 4 bases at J, leaving 5 bases unmatched. From germline, CDR1 is SGHVS and CDR2 FQNEAQ. CDR3 DNA sequence: TGTGCCAGCAGGCGGAGCGGGGGGCCAGATACGCAGTATTTT. As protein: CASRRSGGPDTQYF.

The chain couples TRBV7-6 to TRBJ2-7; 7 bases line up with TRBD2. Germline-derived CDR1 and CDR2 are SGHVS and FNYEAQ. The J segment lost 3 bases and the V segment lost 1 base, leaving 18 bases of the junction unmatched. This CDR3 has 19 residues. The CDR3: CASSLGAISGYELDYEQYF. The CDR3 DNA follows: TGTGCCAGCAGCTTAGGCGCGATTAGCGGGTATGAACTAGACTACGAGCAGTACTTC.

This chain joins TRBV5-6 and TRBJ1-1; D might be TRBD1 (5 bases). Germline V lookup: CDR1 SGHDT, CDR2 YYEEEE. Between the trimmed V and J ends, which lost 1 base and 1 base, there was a span of 8 bases. This CDR3 is 14 amino acids long. CDR3 DNA sequence: TGTGCCAGCAGCTTGACAGGCACGAACACTGAAGCTTTCTTT. It translates to CASSLTGTNTEAFF.

The J gene is TRBJ2-1, the V gene TRBV29-1; weak D call: TRBD2 (7 bases). Per germline, CDR1 SQVTM and CDR2 ANQGSEA. The CDR3 has 13 amino acids. The CDR3 loop is CTLVGGGSHEQFF. CDR3 DNA sequence: TGCACTTTGGTTGGGGGGGGCAGCCATGAGCAGTTCTTC.

The rearrangement uses TRBV11-3 and TRBJ2-2; TRBD1 agrees at 9 bases. Germline V gives CDR1 SGHNT, CDR2 YENEEA. There are 19 residues in the CDR3. V shed 5 bases, J shed 1 base, and the junction held 14 bases outside the gene matches. Here the CDR3 DNA reads TGTGCCAGCAGCCCTCCGGACAGGGGTACGAACTTGAACACCGGGGAGCTGTTTTTT. It is translated as CASSPPDRGTNLNTGELFF.

The gene calls are TRBV6-6 and TRBJ2-7; D could derive from TRBD1 or TRBD2 (5 bases each). Per germline, CDR1 MNHNY and CDR2 SVGAGI (reference sequence). The CDR3 spans 14 residues. The V end was cut by 6 bases, the J end by 2 bases, with 14 bases between. In DNA form, the CDR3 reads TGTGCCAGCAGCACCCGGGACGATACCTACGAGCAGTACTTC. Translating gives CASSTRDDTYEQYF.

This clone was recorded only once. This sequence joins TRBV30 and TRBJ1-6; D possibly corresponds to TRBD1 (6 bases). The ends were cut back, 6 bases at V and 14 bases at J, with 17 bases in the middle. The CDR3 is 12 residues long. The V gene's germline CDR1 is GTSNPN and CDR2 SVGIG (reference sequence). The CDR3 here is CACNRVGFTLHF. The CDR3 bases are TGTGCCTGTAACAGGGTGGGATTCACCCTCCACTTT.

The genes are TRBV30 and TRBJ1-3; D may be TRBD1 (6 bases). V was trimmed by 4 bases and J by 2 bases, leaving 9 bases between them. From germline, CDR1 is GTSNPN and CDR2 SVGIG (reference sequence). This CDR3 spans 13 amino acids. This CDR3 reads CAWMGGPGNTIYF. As DNA, the CDR3 is TGTGCCTGGATGGGGGGCCCTGGAAACACCATATATTTT. Using reference TRBV30 and TRBJ1-3 for the parts outside the CDR3, the full variable domain is SQTIHQWPATLVQPVGSPLSLECTVEGTSNPNLYWYRQAAGRGLQLLFYSVGIGQISSEVPQNLSASRPQDRQFILSSKKLLLSDSGFYLCAWMGGPGNTIYFGEGSWLTVV.